This TCR beta chain was profiled in a study of persistence of HIV-infected CD4 T cells. Study-level results: Compared with CD3/CD28-stimulated cells, CMV- and Gag-responding cells showed lower TCRbeta richness. The rare CMV-responding cells with HIV-1 proviruses were not separately TCR-sequenced.

The CDR3 has 17 residues. Germline V CDR1 and CDR2: SGHKS, YYEKEE (reference sequence). V shed 4 bases and J shed 5 bases, with 24 bases lying between them. In the case of this clone: Antigen unknown.

The immunoSEQ assay was version 4, run in survey mode. Profiling relied on immunoSEQ multiplex PCR, and the TCRdb table lists in-frame clones only, not all of them. This sample has approximately 5,000 clones, with 64% found just once. Stimulation used about 9.2 ug/mL lysate from CMV-infected fibroblasts. Responding CD4+ T cells were sorted by upregulation of both CD40 ligand and CD69. CD8+ T cells were removed from PBMCs prior to stimulation. The sequence was obtained from an adult man with HIV who was CMV-seropositive. This specimen consisted of CD4+ T cells sorted from PBMCs after roughly 18-hour stimulation, obtained from a patient who received antiretroviral therapy. V is TRBV5-5 and J is TRBJ1-2; a possible D gene is TRBD1 (6 bases). The chain's CDR3 is CASSLLGGQVLLYGYTF. The CDR3 nucleotides read TGTGCCAGCAGCCTTCTTGGGGGGCAAGTCCTATTGTATGGCTACACCTTC.